This entry is about one T cell receptor beta chain. Its antigen is unidentified. This sample includes further DNA sequences coding for the same CDR3. V shed 3 bases and J shed 3 bases, with 6 bases lying between them. CDR1 and CDR2 from the germline V gene are SGHDN and FVKESK. The CDR3 is 13 amino acids. Generated by immunoSEQ multiplex PCR, the TCRdb table keeps only in-frame clones and is missing some. Among about 100,000 clones, 89% were seen once, and the ten largest hold around 0.16%. This specimen belongs to a study of OX40 agonist ivuxolimab in advanced cancers. Study summary: Intravenous ivuxolimab at 0.01 to 10 mg/kg was given to patients every 2 weeks. From 23 to 79 years was the age range, with a mean of approximately 63 years, and around 83% were male. Overall study results and limits: Low normalized T-cell clonal expansion was also seen in some nonresponders. In general, CD8+ T cells held more expanded clones than CD4+ did, on average.

This clonotype was obtained from an adult with an advanced solid tumor such as melanoma, head and neck, liver or kidney cancer. J is TRBJ1-5 and V is TRBV14; D unclear. The material was CD4+ or CD8+ T cells sorted from blood, obtained in a trial of the OX40 agonist ivuxolimab. The CDR3 nucleotides are TGTGCCAGCAGCCAGGGGTACAATCAGCCCCAGCATTTT. It is translated as CASSQGYNQPQHF.